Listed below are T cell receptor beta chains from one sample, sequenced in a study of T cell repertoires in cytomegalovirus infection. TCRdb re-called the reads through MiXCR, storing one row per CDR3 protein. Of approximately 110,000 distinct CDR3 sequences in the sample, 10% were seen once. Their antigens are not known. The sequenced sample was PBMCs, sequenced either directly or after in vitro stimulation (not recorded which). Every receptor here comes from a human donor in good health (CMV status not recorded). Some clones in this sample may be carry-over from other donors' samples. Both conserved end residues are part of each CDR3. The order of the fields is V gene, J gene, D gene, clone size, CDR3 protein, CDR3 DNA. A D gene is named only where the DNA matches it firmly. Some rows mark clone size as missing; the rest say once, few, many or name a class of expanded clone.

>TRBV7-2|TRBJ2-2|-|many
CASSRVVHTGELFF
TGTGCCAGCAGTCGGGTAGTACACACCGGGGAGCTGTTTTTT
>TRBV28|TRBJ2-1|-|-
CASSPNLSYNEQFF
TGTGCCAGCAGCCCCAACTTATCCTACAATGAGCAGTTCTTC
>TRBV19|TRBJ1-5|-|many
CASRPWGASSQPQHF
TGTGCCAGTAGGCCGTGGGGGGCCAGTTCGCAGCCCCAGCATTTT
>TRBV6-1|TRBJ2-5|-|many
CASSRAGSRIGETQYF
TGTGCCAGCAGCAGGGCCGGGTCAAGAATCGGAGAGACCCAGTACTTC
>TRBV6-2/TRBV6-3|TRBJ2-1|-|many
CASTRGSTLYNEQFF
TGTGCCAGCACCAGGGGCTCCACGCTCTACAATGAGCAGTTCTTC
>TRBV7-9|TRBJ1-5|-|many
CASSTQTANQPQHF
TGTGCCAGCAGCACCCAGACAGCTAATCAGCCCCAGCATTTT
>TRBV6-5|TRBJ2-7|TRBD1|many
CASSWDRAYEQYF
TGTGCCAGCAGCTGGGACAGAGCCTACGAGCAGTACTTC
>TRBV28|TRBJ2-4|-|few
CASRGFGLAKNIQYF
TGTGCCAGCAGGGGATTTGGGCTAGCCAAAAACATTCAGTACTTC
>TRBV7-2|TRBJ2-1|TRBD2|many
CASSLGGTSGVNEQFF
TGTGCCAGCAGCTTAGGGGGGACTAGCGGTGTAAATGAGCAGTTCTTC
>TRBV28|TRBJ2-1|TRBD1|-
CASSFQGAYNEQFF
TGTGCCAGCAGTTTCCAGGGGGCCTACAATGAGCAGTTCTTC
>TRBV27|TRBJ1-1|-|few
CASSFWGNTEAFF
TGTGCCAGCAGTTTTTGGGGCAACACTGAAGCTTTCTTT
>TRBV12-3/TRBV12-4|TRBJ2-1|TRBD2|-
CASSNRGGRNEQFF
TGTGCCAGCAGTAACCGGGGGGGCAGGAATGAGCAGTTCTTC
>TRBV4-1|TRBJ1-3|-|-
CASSNPRDRRSGNTIYF
TGCGCCAGCAGCAACCCGAGGGACCGACGCTCTGGAAACACCATATATTTT
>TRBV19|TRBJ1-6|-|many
CASSIQRRPLHF
TGTGCCAGTAGTATACAGCGGAGACCCCTCCACTTT
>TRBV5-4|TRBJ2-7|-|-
CASSLGGGGLLFEQYF
TGTGCCAGCAGCTTGGGTGGGGGCGGCCTACTCTTCGAGCAGTACTTC
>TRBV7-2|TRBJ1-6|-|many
CASSLDPGRKTPLHF
TGTGCCAGCAGCTTAGACCCGGGGAGGAAGACACCCCTCCACTTT
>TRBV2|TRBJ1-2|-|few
CASSEAQGQNYGYTF
TGTGCCAGCAGTGAAGCGCAAGGGCAGAACTATGGCTACACCTTC
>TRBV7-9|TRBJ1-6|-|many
CASSLGSGHSPLHF
TGTGCCAGCAGCTTAGGCTCAGGTCACTCACCCCTCCACTTT
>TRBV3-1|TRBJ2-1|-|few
CASSLRISSYNEQFF
TGTGCCAGCAGCCTTCGCATTAGCTCCTACAATGAGCAGTTCTTC
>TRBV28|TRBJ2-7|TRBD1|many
CASRTGGGKSSYEQYF
TGTGCCAGCAGGACAGGGGGCGGGAAAAGCTCCTACGAGCAGTACTTC
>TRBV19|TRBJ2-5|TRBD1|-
CASSTIQGGETQYF
TGTGCCAGTAGTACGATACAGGGGGGAGAGACCCAGTACTTC
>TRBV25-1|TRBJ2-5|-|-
CASSESGRVELETQYF
TGTGCCAGCAGTGAATCGGGCAGGGTCGAGCTGGAGACCCAGTACTTC
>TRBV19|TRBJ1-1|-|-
CASSSRGRNTEAFF
TGTGCCAGTAGTTCCCGAGGGAGAAACACTGAAGCTTTCTTT
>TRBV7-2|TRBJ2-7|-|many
CASSLARVPYEQYF
TGTGCCAGCAGCTTAGCCCGGGTCCCCTACGAGCAGTACTTC
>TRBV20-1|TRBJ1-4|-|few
CSASAPANEKLFF
TGCAGTGCTAGTGCTCCCGCTAATGAAAAACTGTTTTTT
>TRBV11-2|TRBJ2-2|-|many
CASSSPRNTGELFF
TGTGCCAGCAGCTCTCCCCGAAACACCGGGGAGCTGTTTTTT
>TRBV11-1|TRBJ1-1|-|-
CASSLSPTATEAFF
TGTGCCAGCAGCTTGTCTCCGACGGCGACTGAAGCTTTCTTT
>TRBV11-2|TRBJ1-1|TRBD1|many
CASRVQGDTEAFF
TGTGCCAGCAGAGTACAGGGGGACACTGAAGCTTTCTTT
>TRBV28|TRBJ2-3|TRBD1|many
CASSFSWDRPQETDTQYF
TGTGCCAGCAGTTTCTCTTGGGACAGGCCTCAAGAAACAGATACGCAGTATTTT
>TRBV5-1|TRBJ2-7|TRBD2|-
CASSGGSGRLNEQYF
TGCGCCAGCAGCGGGGGTAGCGGGAGGCTTAACGAGCAGTACTTC
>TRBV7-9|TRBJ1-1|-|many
CASSLNGDTEAFF
TGTGCCAGCAGCTTAAATGGGGACACTGAAGCTTTCTTT
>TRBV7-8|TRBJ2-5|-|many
CASSLGTTASETQYF
TGTGCCAGCAGCTTGGGAACGACAGCGTCGGAGACCCAGTACTTC
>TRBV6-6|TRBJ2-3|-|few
CASSYGGSTDTQYF
TGTGCCAGCAGTTACGGGGGGTCCACAGATACGCAGTATTTT
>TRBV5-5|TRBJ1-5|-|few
CASSSAKGPGFFRAQHF
TGTGCCAGCAGCTCAGCTAAGGGACCCGGTTTTTTTCGGGCCCAGCATTTT
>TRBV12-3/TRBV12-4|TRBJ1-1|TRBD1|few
CASSWLGTDYMNTEAFF
TGTGCCAGCAGTTGGTTAGGGACAGACTACATGAACACTGAAGCTTTCTTT
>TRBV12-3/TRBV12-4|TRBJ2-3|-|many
CASSLPGADTQYF
TGTGCCAGCAGTTTGCCGGGGGCAGATACGCAGTATTTT
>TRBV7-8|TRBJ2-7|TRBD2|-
CASSLTSGIRGEQYF
TGTGCCAGCAGCCTGACTAGCGGGATTCGCGGCGAGCAGTACTTC
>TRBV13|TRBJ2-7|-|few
CASSLGTLTYEQYF
TGTGCCAGCAGCCTAGGGACTTTAACCTACGAGCAGTACTTC
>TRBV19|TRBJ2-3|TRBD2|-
CASTKMGGGGTDTQYF
TGTGCCAGTACTAAAATGGGCGGGGGTGGCACAGATACGCAGTATTTT
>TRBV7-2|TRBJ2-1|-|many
CASKEDSYNEQFF
TGTGCCAGCAAGGAGGACTCCTACAATGAGCAGTTCTTC
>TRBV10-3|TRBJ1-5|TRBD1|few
CAISESEQGSDETRNQPQHF
TGTGCCATCAGTGAGTCGGAACAGGGGAGTGACGAGACTCGCAATCAGCCCCAGCATTTT
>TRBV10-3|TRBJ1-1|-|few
CAISAEGSTEAFF
TGTGCCATCAGTGCTGAGGGGAGCACTGAAGCTTTCTTT
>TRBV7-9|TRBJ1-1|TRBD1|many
CASSLGQGLNTEAFF
TGTGCCAGCAGCTTAGGACAGGGGTTGAACACTGAAGCTTTCTTT
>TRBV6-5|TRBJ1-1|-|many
CASSYSIFGPNTEAFF
TGTGCCAGCAGTTACTCGATCTTCGGACCTAACACTGAAGCTTTCTTT